The 5 T cell receptor beta chains reported below all come from one sample, sequenced in a study of T cell repertoires in cytomegalovirus infection. TCRdb re-analysed the reads in MiXCR, keeping a single row per CDR3 protein. This sample has nearly 450,000 distinct CDR3 sequences, with roughly 31% found just once. The sequenced material came from PBMCs. The source of these receptors is a human donor in good health (CMV status not recorded). Some clones in this sample may be carry-over from other donors' samples.

This chain links TRBV12-3 or TRBV12-4 with TRBJ1-5; TRBD1 might be the D (6 bases). Trimming stripped 5 bases from V and 5 bases from J, with 19 bases between. The CDR3 loop spans 16 amino acids. As DNA, the CDR3 is TGTGCCAGCAGTCGAGGCGCCGGGACACCTTATCAGCCCCAGCATTTT. The encoded protein is CASSRGAGTPYQPQHF.

This clonotype was recorded at least ten times. This CDR3 is CASSFHPYGTSGFANTGELFF. The CDR3 DNA reads as TGTGCCAGCAGCTTCCACCCCTATGGGACTAGCGGGTTTGCGAACACCGGGGAGCTGTTTTTT. The gene calls are TRBV7-8 and TRBJ2-2, with 12 nucleotides matching TRBD2. CDR3 length: 21 residues. V shed 3 bases and J 0 bases; nucleotides not matched to a gene: 14. Germline lookup yields CDR1 SGHVS and CDR2 FQNEAQ.

The chain uses TRBV12-3 or TRBV12-4 and TRBJ2-4; perhaps TRBD1 as D (5 bases). V shed 5 bases and J shed 7 bases, with 15 bases lying between them. This CDR3 is built from 14 residues. The CDR3 DNA follows: TGTGCCAGCAGTGCCTCCGGCAGGGCCAACATTCAGTACTTC. It yields the protein CASSASGRANIQYF.

Worth noting for this clonotype: Just one base apart from a much larger clone, this may be a read error. The chain combines TRBV7-2 with TRBJ2-7; the D gene is possibly TRBD2 (5 bases). Germline V gene data show CDR1 as SGHTA and CDR2 as FQGNSA. The CDR3 has 14 residues. The DNA of the CDR3 is TGTGCCAGCAGCCCGGACGTTCCCCCCTGGGAGCAGAACTTC. This translates into CASSPDVPPWEQNF.

This clonotype was recorded a few times. This chain connects TRBV12-3 or TRBV12-4 to TRBJ2-7; D remains unclear. The CDR3 sequence is 13 residues long. The V gene lost 3 bases and the J gene lost 2 bases, with 8 bases spanning the gap. The CDR3 DNA follows: TGTGCCAGCAGTTTTTCCATTACCTACGAGCAGTACTTC. Protein product: CASSFSITYEQYF.